This note documents a single T cell receptor beta chain sequence. What this receptor recognizes is not known. No base-level quality is on record; no much larger clone is a single base apart. The entire isolated RNA was reverse transcribed using the High Capacity cDNA Reverse Transcription Kit, and thus expressed TCRB transcripts were sequenced. Deep immunoSEQ sequencing was performed on naive, central memory and regulatory T cell samples, with an average of around 3.4 million total reads per sample. After sorted cells were lysed in RLT buffer, RNA was extracted with DNase-treated RNeasy Micro or Mini kits, with the choice depending on cell number. Each cell subset was processed on its own to prevent cross-contamination, while patient and healthy donor samples were processed together. The immunoSEQ multiplex PCR was used to amplify TCRB sequences from cDNA, yielding 87-bp fragments that span the CDR3 region. Sequencing of the amplicons was performed on the Illumina HiSeq platform. The original methods were these. PCR bias was computationally corrected using synthetic template baselines, reads within Hamming distance 2 were collapsed, and singletons that could not be merged were discarded. Reads were aligned against IMGT to assign V, D and J genes, CDR3 length and insertions or deletions at six rearrangement sites. Within each subset, clonotype counts were normalized to the number of sorted cells before true diversity and Gini coefficients were calculated with the tcR R package. The overlap coefficient, calculated on TCRB nucleotide sequences, was used to quantify repertoire sharing. Out-of-frame TCRB sequences from naive cells were analyzed to stand in for the pre-selection repertoire. TCRdb mirrors the immuneACCESS table, restricted to in-frame sequences. Some clones are absent from its copies; in checked studies, under half trace to an unresolved V gene, and the reason for the others is unknown. The D gene and trimming were derived from the DNA, and the V and J assignments and clone size from that table. This sample gives under 250,000 clones in total; approximately 15% of them show up just once. The top ten clones comprise roughly 0.019% of the sample.

These data come from a study of beta chain features in type 1 diabetes (dated by TCRdb to the late 2010s). Context from the whole study: No differences in mean age, gender distribution, total cell number or subset yield were found between patients and healthy donors. A total of roughly 110 million sorted cells were examined across all samples, and the number of cells per subset was strongly correlated with RNA yield. In the study, TCRB repertoires of sorted circulating CD4+ T cell subsets from recently diagnosed type 1 diabetes patients were compared with those of matched healthy donors. Regulatory and stem cell-like memory subsets were isolated from only 8 patients and about 8 healthy donors, whereas naive and central memory subsets came from all 28 donors. Overall results and qualifications from the work: PCR might favor shorter templates, but patient and control samples were amplified and corrected together, so any skew would affect both groups equally. Because the HLA sub-analyses included only small numbers of individuals, any influence of HLA type on TCRB rearrangement was left unresolved. The naive, central memory and regulatory TCRB repertoires appeared to resemble one another more closely among patients than among healthy donors. In all four CD4+ subsets, TCRB CDR3 length was moderately but significantly shorter in type 1 diabetes patients. Because cDNA was sequenced instead of genomic DNA, activated cells with high expression could be over-represented, although the groups did not differ in activation or CD3 levels. At VDJ recombination sites, type 1 diabetes patients had fewer insertions and more deleted nucleotides, which implies abnormalities in thymic rearrangement.

Each donor gave one peripheral blood draw, averaging approximately 120 mL, which was collected into heparinised tubes. Using a panel that included CD45RO, CCR7, CD25, CD127, CD95 and CD27, naive, central memory, regulatory and stem cell-like memory CD4+ T cells were sorted on a BD FACSAria II. Purity was above 95% for every sorted population. PBMCs were isolated immediately by Lymphoprep density gradient centrifugation and stained directly without culture. So that batch effects would be minimized, each experiment stained and sorted samples in pairs, pairing one healthy donor with one patient. From the cysteine up to the phenylalanine, the CDR3 has a length of 14 residues. Just the 42-base CDR3 DNA is kept, in frame starting at base 1. Deletion took 2 bases off V and 1 base off J, with a span of 8 bases between the germline ends. CDR1 and CDR2 are drawn from the germline V gene: KGHSH, LQKENI.

The specimen sequenced was naive CD4+ T cells from blood. Interpreted using the paper, the cell subset or site label stands for: true naive CD4+ T cells. The TCR was taken from a man between 25 and 39 years old with type 1 diabetes. The rearrangement combines TRBV18 with TRBJ2-5; the D gene is not confidently resolved. The CDR3 region: CASSPTTAQETQYF. The DNA sequence is as follows: TGTGCCAGCTCACCAACAACAGCCCAAGAGACCCAGTACTTC.